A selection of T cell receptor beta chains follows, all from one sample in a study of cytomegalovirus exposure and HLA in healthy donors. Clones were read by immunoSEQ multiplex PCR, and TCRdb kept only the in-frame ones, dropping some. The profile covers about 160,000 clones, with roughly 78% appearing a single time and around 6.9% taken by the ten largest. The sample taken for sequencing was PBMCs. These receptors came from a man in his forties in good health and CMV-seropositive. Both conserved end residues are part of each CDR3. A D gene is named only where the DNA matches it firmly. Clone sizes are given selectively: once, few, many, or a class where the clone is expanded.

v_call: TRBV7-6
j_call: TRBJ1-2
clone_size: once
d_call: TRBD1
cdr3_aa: CASSPRQGSFYGYTF
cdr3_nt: TGTGCCAGCAGCCCCCGACAGGGCTCCTTCTATGGCTACACCTTC

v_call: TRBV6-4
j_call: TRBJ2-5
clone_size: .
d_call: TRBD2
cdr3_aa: CASSGTSGDRETQYF
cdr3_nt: TGTGCCAGCAGTGGGACTAGCGGGGACCGAGAGACCCAGTACTTC

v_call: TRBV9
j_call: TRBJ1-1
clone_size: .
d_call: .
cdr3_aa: CASSVTSRNTEAFF
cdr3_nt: TGTGCCAGCAGCGTAACTAGTAGGAACACTGAAGCTTTCTTT

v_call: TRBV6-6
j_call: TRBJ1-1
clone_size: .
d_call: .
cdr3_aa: CASSYGGGRNTEAFF
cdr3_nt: TGTGCCAGCAGTTACGGCGGGGGCCGCAACACTGAAGCTTTCTTT

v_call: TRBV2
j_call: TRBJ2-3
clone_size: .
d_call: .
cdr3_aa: CASSEGIGAADTQYF
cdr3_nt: TGTGCCAGCAGTGAGGGCATTGGGGCGGCCGATACGCAGTATTTC

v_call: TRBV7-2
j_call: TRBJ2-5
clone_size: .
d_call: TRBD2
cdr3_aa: CASSLVVRGLAGVETQYF
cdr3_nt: TGTGCCAGCAGCTTAGTGGTTAGGGGACTAGCGGGGGTAGAGACCCAGTACTTC

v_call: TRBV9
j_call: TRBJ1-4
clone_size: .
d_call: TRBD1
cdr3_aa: CASSSGTGGLSNEKLFF
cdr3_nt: TGTGCCAGCAGCTCCGGGACAGGGGGCTTGTCTAATGAAAAACTGTTTTTT

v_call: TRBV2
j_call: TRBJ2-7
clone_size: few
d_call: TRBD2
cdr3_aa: CASSSAGGAPDEQYF
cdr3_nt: TGTGCCAGCAGCTCCGCCGGGGGGGCCCCCGACGAGCAGTACTTC

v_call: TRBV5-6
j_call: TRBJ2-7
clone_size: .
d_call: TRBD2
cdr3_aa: CASSRGGGEQYF
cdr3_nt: TGTGCCAGCAGCCGCGGGGGAGGGGAGCAGTACTTC

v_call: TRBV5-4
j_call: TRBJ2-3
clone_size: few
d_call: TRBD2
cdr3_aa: CASSLIAGSTDTQYF
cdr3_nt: TGTGCCAGCAGCTTGATAGCGGGGAGCACAGATACGCAGTATTTT

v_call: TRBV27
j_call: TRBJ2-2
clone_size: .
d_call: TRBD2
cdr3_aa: CASSFLVPSGARTGELFF
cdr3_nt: TGTGCCAGCAGTTTCCTCGTCCCCAGCGGGGCGAGGACCGGGGAGCTGTTTTTT

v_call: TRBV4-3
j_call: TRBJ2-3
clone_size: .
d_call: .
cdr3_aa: CASSQDRGYDTQYF
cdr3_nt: TGCGCCAGCAGCCAAGATAGGGGGTACGATACGCAGTATTTT

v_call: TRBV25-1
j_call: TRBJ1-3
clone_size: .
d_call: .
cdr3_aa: CASSELGVAPGNTIYF
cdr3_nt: TGTGCCAGCAGTGAGTTAGGGGTGGCCCCTGGAAACACCATATATTTT

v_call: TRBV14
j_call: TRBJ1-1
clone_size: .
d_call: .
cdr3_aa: CASSPGNTEAFF
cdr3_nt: TGTGCCAGCAGCCCAGGGAACACTGAAGCTTTCTTT

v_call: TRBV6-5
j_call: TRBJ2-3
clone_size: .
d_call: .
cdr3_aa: CASSPTLSTDTQYF
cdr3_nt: TGTGCCAGCAGCCCTACCCTTAGCACAGATACGCAGTATTTT